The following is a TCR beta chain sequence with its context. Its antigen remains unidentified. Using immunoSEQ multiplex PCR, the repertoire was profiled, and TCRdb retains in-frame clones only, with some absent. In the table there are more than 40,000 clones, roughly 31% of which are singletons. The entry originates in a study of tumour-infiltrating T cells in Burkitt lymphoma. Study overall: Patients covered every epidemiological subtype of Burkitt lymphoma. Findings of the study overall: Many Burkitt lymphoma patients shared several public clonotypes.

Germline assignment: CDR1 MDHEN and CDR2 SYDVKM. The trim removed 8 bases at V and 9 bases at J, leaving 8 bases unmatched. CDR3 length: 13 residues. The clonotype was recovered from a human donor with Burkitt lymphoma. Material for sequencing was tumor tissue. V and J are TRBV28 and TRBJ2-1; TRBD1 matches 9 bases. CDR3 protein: CASGVNRGREQFF. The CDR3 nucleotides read TGTGCCAGCGGGGTCAACAGGGGGCGTGAGCAGTTCTTC.